These 11 T cell receptor beta chains were sequenced from one sample in a study of T cells expressing NK-cell markers (dated by TCRdb to between 2020 and 2021). The library was prepared using 5' RACE. Sequenced using an Illumina HiSeq 2000. Based on TCRdb reprocessing of the reads, there is one entry per CDR3 protein sequence, and DNA is missing. This sample's clone table shows a few hundred thousand distinct CDR3 sequences. Around 0.37% of the sample belongs to the ten largest clones. The sample taken for sequencing was blood T cells: a sorted CD56 or NKG2C T cell subset, CD4+ or CD8+ T cells, or bulk PBMC T cells (not recorded which). Receptors originate from a man between 18 and 29 years old in good health. Donor details come from another sample of the same person, matched by shared clones.

This chain uses TRBV5-1 with TRBJ2-3; TCRdb returns TRBD2, unconfirmable since there is no DNA. CDR3 size: 17 residues. Germline V gives CDR1 SGHRS, CDR2 YFSETQ. This CDR3 reads CASSLLVLAGEPDTQYF.

CDR3 sequence reads: CASSEWREGLPEQFF. V is TRBV10-2 and J is TRBJ2-1; the D call of TRBD2 rests on TCRdb alone, since no DNA is present to check it. This CDR3 is 15 amino acids long. Per the germline V gene, CDR1 is WSHSY and CDR2 is SAAADI.

This chain links TRBV20-1 with TRBJ1-5; the D call from TCRdb, TRBD1, cannot be confirmed without DNA. Germline V gene data show CDR1 as DFQATT and CDR2 as SNEGSKA (reference sequence). The CDR3 contains 15 residues. CDR3 protein: CSARGTGGAGQPQHF.

V gene TRBV12-3 or TRBV12-4 combines with J gene TRBJ1-5; TCRdb designates TRBD1, a call that cannot be tested without DNA. CDR3 length: 16 amino acids. The chain's CDR3 is CASSLVGGVSNQPQHF.

The V gene is TRBV29-1, the J gene TRBJ2-2; no DNA is available, so the TRBD1 call from TCRdb remains unchecked. The germline gives CDR1 SQVTM, CDR2 ANQGSEA. This CDR3 comprises 18 residues. CDR3 loop: CSVLGGQGRGPNTGELFF.

V is TRBV10-3 and J is TRBJ1-2. The CDR3 is made up of 16 amino acids. Germline CDR1 is ENHRY and CDR2 is SYGVKD. The chain's CDR3 is CAISESMDLSNYGYTF.

The chain is built from TRBV19 and TRBJ1-5; TCRdb indicates TRBD1, and absent DNA this call remains unverified. Germline CDR1 and CDR2: LNHDA and SQIVND (reference sequence). The CDR3 runs to 15 residues. This CDR3 reads CASSAGPYSNQPQHF.

The J gene is TRBJ2-3, the V gene TRBV10-3. The germline V gene has CDR1 ENHRY and CDR2 SYGVKD. This CDR3 is 16 amino acids long. CDR3 sequence reads: CAISEGSTHSTDTQYF.

The chain couples TRBV10-3 to TRBJ2-3; TCRdb proposes TRBD2, but this gene call is untestable without DNA. The CDR3 contains 15 residues. Germline assignment: CDR1 ENHRY and CDR2 SYGVKD. This chain's CDR3 is CAISYDTPASDTQYF.

The CDR3 sequence: CASSLRAGWNTEAFF. The V gene is TRBV5-6, the J gene TRBJ1-1. The CDR3 runs 15 residues. Germline CDR1 reads SGHDT; CDR2 reads YYEEEE.

This chain connects TRBV2 to TRBJ2-6. The CDR3 is 12 amino acids. The germline CDR1 and CDR2 sequences are SNHLY and FYNNEI. The CDR3 sequence: CARTSGANVLTF.